This is a list of T cell receptor beta chains from one sample in a study of radiotherapy plus CTLA-4 blockade in lung cancer. Clones were read by immunoSEQ multiplex PCR, and TCRdb kept only the in-frame ones, dropping some. This sample yields about 120,000 clones, of which 75% to 80% are seen a single time; roughly 5.2% belongs to the top ten. The material sequenced was peripheral blood, taken from a patient treated with radiotherapy plus ipilimumab. The receptors originated from a human donor with non-small cell lung cancer who had a partial response to radiotherapy plus ipilimumab. Both conserved end residues are part of each CDR3. Each record gives: J gene, D gene, V gene, clone size, CDR3 protein. The D gene is left open where the match is weak. Rows may omit the clone size; those that give it use once, few, many or a size class.

j_gene: TRBJ2-2; d_gene: NA; v_gene: TRBV5-6; abundance: once; CDR3aa: CASSLGRAGELFF
j_gene: TRBJ2-2; d_gene: TRBD2; v_gene: TRBV5-1; abundance: once; CDR3aa: CASSLYPGGGTGELFF
j_gene: TRBJ1-6; d_gene: NA; v_gene: TRBV4-1; abundance: NA; CDR3aa: CASSQDQGVDSPLHF
j_gene: TRBJ2-7; d_gene: NA; v_gene: TRBV5-4; abundance: NA; CDR3aa: CASSSPGRNEQYF
j_gene: TRBJ2-3; d_gene: NA; v_gene: TRBV18; abundance: once; CDR3aa: CASSPPKRVDRSTDTQYF
j_gene: TRBJ2-1; d_gene: TRBD2; v_gene: TRBV18; abundance: NA; CDR3aa: CASSPPSGPEQFF
j_gene: TRBJ2-3; d_gene: TRBD1; v_gene: TRBV9; abundance: NA; CDR3aa: CASSGTGVKDTQYF
j_gene: TRBJ2-1; d_gene: NA; v_gene: TRBV20-1; abundance: once; CDR3aa: CSGWSYNEQFF
j_gene: TRBJ1-5; d_gene: TRBD1; v_gene: TRBV28; abundance: NA; CDR3aa: CASSDTGGRLPQHF
j_gene: TRBJ1-1; d_gene: NA; v_gene: TRBV28; abundance: NA; CDR3aa: CALQGNMNTEAFF
j_gene: TRBJ2-3; d_gene: TRBD2; v_gene: TRBV28; abundance: NA; CDR3aa: CASSSLAGADTQYF
j_gene: TRBJ2-3; d_gene: NA; v_gene: TRBV6-1; abundance: once; CDR3aa: CASSEYYSTDTQYF
j_gene: TRBJ2-7; d_gene: TRBD2; v_gene: TRBV11-2; abundance: NA; CDR3aa: CASSSVGTSGRHDEQYF
j_gene: TRBJ2-1; d_gene: NA; v_gene: TRBV19; abundance: NA; CDR3aa: CASSRVLNEQFF
j_gene: TRBJ1-2; d_gene: TRBD1; v_gene: TRBV28; abundance: NA; CDR3aa: CASSYGQGDYGYTF
j_gene: TRBJ2-1; d_gene: NA; v_gene: TRBV5-4; abundance: NA; CDR3aa: CASSLDGELRYNEQFF
j_gene: TRBJ2-3; d_gene: NA; v_gene: TRBV6-5; abundance: NA; CDR3aa: CASSYAAGGTDTQYF
j_gene: TRBJ2-5; d_gene: NA; v_gene: TRBV7-2; abundance: once; CDR3aa: CASSQGSQALETQYF
j_gene: TRBJ2-5; d_gene: NA; v_gene: TRBV18; abundance: NA; CDR3aa: CASTSGYQETQYF
j_gene: TRBJ2-2; d_gene: NA; v_gene: TRBV2; abundance: NA; CDR3aa: CASRGQFGELFF
j_gene: TRBJ1-1; d_gene: NA; v_gene: TRBV6-5; abundance: NA; CDR3aa: CASSRRYRDTEAFF
j_gene: TRBJ2-2; d_gene: TRBD1; v_gene: TRBV28; abundance: NA; CDR3aa: CASSEAGTGAYTGELFF
j_gene: TRBJ2-5; d_gene: NA; v_gene: TRBV10-3; abundance: NA; CDR3aa: CAISESGGLGETQYF
j_gene: TRBJ2-7; d_gene: NA; v_gene: TRBV30; abundance: NA; CDR3aa: CAWSTTVPTTSYEQYF
j_gene: TRBJ1-3; d_gene: NA; v_gene: TRBV2; abundance: NA; CDR3aa: CASATSSGNTIYF
j_gene: TRBJ2-3; d_gene: NA; v_gene: TRBV6-1; abundance: NA; CDR3aa: CASSEGPAVQGDTQYF
j_gene: TRBJ1-4; d_gene: NA; v_gene: TRBV9; abundance: once; CDR3aa: CASSVGGTQGEKLFF
j_gene: TRBJ2-1; d_gene: NA; v_gene: TRBV9; abundance: NA; CDR3aa: CASSVAGAWDEQFF
j_gene: TRBJ1-1; d_gene: NA; v_gene: TRBV6-5; abundance: NA; CDR3aa: CASSYGSTGNTEAFF
j_gene: TRBJ2-5; d_gene: TRBD2; v_gene: TRBV15; abundance: NA; CDR3aa: CATSRETGLAGVSETQYF
j_gene: TRBJ1-5; d_gene: NA; v_gene: TRBV29-1; abundance: few; CDR3aa: CSVGTSVSQPQHF
j_gene: TRBJ2-7; d_gene: NA; v_gene: TRBV4-2; abundance: NA; CDR3aa: CASSQEIAESEQYF
j_gene: TRBJ1-1; d_gene: TRBD1; v_gene: TRBV5-1; abundance: NA; CDR3aa: CASSLGGTGGYTEAFF
j_gene: TRBJ2-5; d_gene: TRBD1; v_gene: TRBV5-6; abundance: NA; CDR3aa: CASSFGTDTTQYF
j_gene: TRBJ2-2; d_gene: NA; v_gene: TRBV29-1; abundance: once; CDR3aa: CSVVLGAGGELFF
j_gene: TRBJ1-2; d_gene: NA; v_gene: TRBV28; abundance: NA; CDR3aa: CASSSTGNYGYTF
j_gene: TRBJ1-1; d_gene: NA; v_gene: TRBV30; abundance: NA; CDR3aa: CAWSGAYHGAEAFF
j_gene: TRBJ2-7; d_gene: TRBD2; v_gene: TRBV10-1; abundance: NA; CDR3aa: CASSESAGGLYEQYF
j_gene: TRBJ1-5; d_gene: NA; v_gene: TRBV28; abundance: few; CDR3aa: CASSPRGYRDQPQHF
j_gene: TRBJ2-7; d_gene: TRBD2; v_gene: TRBV6-1; abundance: NA; CDR3aa: CASRILTSGSSEQYF
j_gene: TRBJ1-5; d_gene: NA; v_gene: TRBV28; abundance: few; CDR3aa: CASSPYSNQPQHF
j_gene: TRBJ1-2; d_gene: NA; v_gene: TRBV30; abundance: NA; CDR3aa: CAWRGKEAVRGYTF